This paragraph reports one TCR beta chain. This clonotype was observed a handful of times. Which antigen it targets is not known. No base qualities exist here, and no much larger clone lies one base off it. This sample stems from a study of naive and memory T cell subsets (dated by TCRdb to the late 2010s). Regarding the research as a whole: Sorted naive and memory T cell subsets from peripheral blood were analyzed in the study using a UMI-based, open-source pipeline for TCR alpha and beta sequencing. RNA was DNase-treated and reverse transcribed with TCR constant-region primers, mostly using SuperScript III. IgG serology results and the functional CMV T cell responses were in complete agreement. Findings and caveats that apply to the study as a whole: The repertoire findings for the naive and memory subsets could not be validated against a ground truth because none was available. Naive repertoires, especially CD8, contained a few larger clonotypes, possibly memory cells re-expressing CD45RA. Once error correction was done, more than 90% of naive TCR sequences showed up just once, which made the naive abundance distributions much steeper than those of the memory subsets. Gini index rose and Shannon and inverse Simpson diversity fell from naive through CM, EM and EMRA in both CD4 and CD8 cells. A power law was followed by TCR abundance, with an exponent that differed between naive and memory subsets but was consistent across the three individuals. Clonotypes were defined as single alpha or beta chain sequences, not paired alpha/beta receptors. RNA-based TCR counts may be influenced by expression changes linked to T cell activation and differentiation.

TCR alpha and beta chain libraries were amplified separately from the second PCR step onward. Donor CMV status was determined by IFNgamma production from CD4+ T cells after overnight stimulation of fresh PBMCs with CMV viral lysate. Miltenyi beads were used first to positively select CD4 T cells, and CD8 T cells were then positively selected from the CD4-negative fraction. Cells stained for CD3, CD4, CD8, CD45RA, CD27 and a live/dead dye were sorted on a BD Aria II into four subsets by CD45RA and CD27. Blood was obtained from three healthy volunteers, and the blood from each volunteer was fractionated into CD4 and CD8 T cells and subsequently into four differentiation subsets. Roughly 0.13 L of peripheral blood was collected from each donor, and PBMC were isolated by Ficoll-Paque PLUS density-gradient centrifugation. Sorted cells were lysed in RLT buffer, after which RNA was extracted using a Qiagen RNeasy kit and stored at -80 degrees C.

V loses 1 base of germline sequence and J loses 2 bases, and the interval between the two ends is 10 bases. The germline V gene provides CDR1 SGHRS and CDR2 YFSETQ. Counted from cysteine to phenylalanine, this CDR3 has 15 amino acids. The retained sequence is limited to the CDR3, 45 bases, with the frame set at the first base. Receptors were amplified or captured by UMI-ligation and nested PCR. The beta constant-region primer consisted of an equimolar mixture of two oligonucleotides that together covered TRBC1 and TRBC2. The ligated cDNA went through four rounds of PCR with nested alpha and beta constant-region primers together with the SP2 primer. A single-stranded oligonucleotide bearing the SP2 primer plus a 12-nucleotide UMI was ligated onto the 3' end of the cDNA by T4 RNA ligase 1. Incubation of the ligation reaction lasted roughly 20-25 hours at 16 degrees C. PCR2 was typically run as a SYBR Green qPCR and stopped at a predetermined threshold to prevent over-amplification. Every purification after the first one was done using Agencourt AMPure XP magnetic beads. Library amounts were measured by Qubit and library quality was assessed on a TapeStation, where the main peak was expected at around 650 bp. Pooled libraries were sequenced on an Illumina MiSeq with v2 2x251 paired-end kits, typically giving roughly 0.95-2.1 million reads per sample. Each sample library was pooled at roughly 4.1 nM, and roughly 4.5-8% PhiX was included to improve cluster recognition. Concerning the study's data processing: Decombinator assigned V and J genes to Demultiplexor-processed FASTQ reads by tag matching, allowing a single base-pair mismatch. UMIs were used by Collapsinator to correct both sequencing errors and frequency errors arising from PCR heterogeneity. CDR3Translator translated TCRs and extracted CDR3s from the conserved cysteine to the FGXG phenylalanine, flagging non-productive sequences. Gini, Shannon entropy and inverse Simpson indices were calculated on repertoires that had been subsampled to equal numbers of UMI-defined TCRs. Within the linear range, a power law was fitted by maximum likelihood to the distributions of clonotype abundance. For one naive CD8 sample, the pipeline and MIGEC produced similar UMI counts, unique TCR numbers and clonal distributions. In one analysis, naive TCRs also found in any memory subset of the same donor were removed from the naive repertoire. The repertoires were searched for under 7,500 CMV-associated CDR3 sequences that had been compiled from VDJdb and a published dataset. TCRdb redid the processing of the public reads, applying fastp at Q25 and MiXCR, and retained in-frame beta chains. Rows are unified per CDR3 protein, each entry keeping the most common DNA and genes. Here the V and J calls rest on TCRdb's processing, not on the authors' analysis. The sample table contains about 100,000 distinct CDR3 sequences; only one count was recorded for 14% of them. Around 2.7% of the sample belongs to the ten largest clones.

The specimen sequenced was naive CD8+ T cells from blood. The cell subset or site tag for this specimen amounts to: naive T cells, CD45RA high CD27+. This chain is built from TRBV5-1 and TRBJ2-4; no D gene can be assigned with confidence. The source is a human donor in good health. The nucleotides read TGCGCCAGCAGCTTGTACGGTGGTCCCAAAAACATTCAGTACTTC. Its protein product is CASSLYGGPKNIQYF.